These 18 T cell receptor beta chains were sequenced from one sample in a study of T cells in Graves' hyperthyroidism and ophthalmopathy. Researchers took RNA transcripts and amplified the TCR beta CDR3 regions from them. First-round RT-PCR targeting the TCR CDR3 was performed with the HTBI primer set. MiXCR was run by TCRdb on the multiplex PCR reads, yielding one entry per CDR3 protein. The sample shows 730,000 or so distinct CDR3 sequences, 18% of them seen only once. Specimen: blood. All receptors come from a woman between 50 and 59 years old with Graves' hyperthyroidism that later progressed to Graves' ophthalmopathy.

V usage is TRBV29-1 and J usage is TRBJ2-7; 11 positions agree with TRBD2. CDR3 length equals 15 residues. From germline, CDR1 is SQVTM and CDR2 ANQGSEA. V shed 4 bases and J 0 bases; nucleotides not matched to a gene: 5. The CDR3 DNA sequence: TGCAGCGTTGGGCTAGCGGGGGGAATCTCCTACGAGCAGTACTTC. It yields the protein CSVGLAGGISYEQYF.

This clonotype has only a few counts. The CDR3 sequence is CASSFSVAAGPPYNEQFF. The CDR3 nucleotides read TGTGCCAGCAGCTTTTCAGTGGCAGCGGGCCCTCCCTACAATGAGCAGTTCTTC. The chain combines TRBV7-2 with TRBJ2-1; the D gene is possibly TRBD2 (6 bases). Germline V gives CDR1 SGHTA, CDR2 FQGNSA. The germline V and J ends were trimmed by 3 bases and 2 bases, with 20 bases remaining between them. The CDR3 is 18 residues long.

This clonotype came up many times. This chain links TRBV15 with TRBJ2-3; 8 positions agree with TRBD1. Germline-derived CDR1 and CDR2 are LNHNV and YYDKDF (reference sequence). The CDR3 consists of 16 residues. Trimming cost V 3 bases and J 6 bases; bases outside gene matches: 11. DNA of the CDR3: TGTGCCACCAGCAGGTGGAACAACAGGGGGTCGGATACGCAGTATTTT. Protein product: CATSRWNNRGSDTQYF.

In this sample, this clonotype turned up a few times. The chain links TRBV5-5 to TRBJ1-2; TRBD1 might be the D (6 bases). The V end lost 4 bases, the J end lost 4 bases, and 17 bases lay between the germline ends. CDR3 length equals 15 residues. Germline CDR1 is SGHKS and CDR2 is YYEKEE (reference sequence). Written as DNA, the CDR3 is TGTGCCAGCAGCCCACTTATACAGGGAGGCTATGGCTACACCTTC. Translating gives CASSPLIQGGYGYTF.

At least ten counts were recorded for this clonotype. V usage is TRBV15 and J usage is TRBJ2-5, with 10 bases aligning to TRBD1. The CDR3 runs 16 residues. Germline assignment: CDR1 LNHNV and CDR2 YYDKDF (reference sequence). The V gene end was trimmed by 2 bases and the J gene end by 7 bases; junction bases not matched to a gene: 10. CDR3 loop: CATSRPGQGGHATQYF. In nucleotides, the CDR3 is TGTGCCACCAGCAGACCCGGACAGGGGGGGCATGCGACCCAGTACTTC.

There are a few counts of this clonotype. The V and J genes are TRBV7-9 and TRBJ2-2, with D possibly TRBD1 on 6 matching bases. The CDR3 length is 16 residues. Germline loops: CDR1 SEHNR, CDR2 FQNEAQ (reference sequence). The V end was cut by 0 bases, the J end by 2 bases, with 10 bases between. Here the CDR3 DNA reads TGTGCCAGCAGCTTAGCGGGACAAATCAACACCGGGGAGCTGTTTTTT. Protein sequence: CASSLAGQINTGELFF.

This clonotype was detected ten times or more. Here the CDR3 DNA reads TGTGCCAGCTCATTGACAGGGACTAGCAATCAGCCCCAGCATTTT. Amino acid sequence: CASSLTGTSNQPQHF. This chain connects TRBV18 to TRBJ1-5, with 7 bases fitting TRBD1. The V and J ends lost 5 bases and 0 bases, in that order; junction bases with no gene match: 4. Germline assignment: CDR1 KGHSH and CDR2 LQKENI. The CDR3 runs 15 residues.

This clonotype was counted only a few times. The gene calls are TRBV12-3 or TRBV12-4 and TRBJ1-5; the D gene is possibly TRBD1 (5 bases). This CDR3 region has 17 residues. V was pared by 4 bases and J by 1 base, with 17 bases between. CDR3 DNA: TGTGCCAGCAGTTCCTACCCCGGGGGTATCAGCAATCAGCCCCAGCATTTT. As protein: CASSSYPGGISNQPQHF.

The chain recombines TRBV16 with TRBJ2-4, with unresolved D. CDR1 and CDR2 (germline): KGHSY, FQNENV. CDR3 length: 16 amino acids. V was trimmed by 0 bases and J by 2 bases, leaving 11 bases between them. The CDR3 here is CASSQSTGPTKNIQYF. Written as DNA, the CDR3 is TGTGCCAGCAGCCAATCAACTGGGCCTACCAAAAACATTCAGTACTTC.

This chain links TRBV18 with TRBJ1-1; D is possibly TRBD1 (5 bases). Trimming removed 6 bases from V and 0 bases from J, with 14 bases in between. In germline, CDR1 is KGHSH, CDR2 LQKENI. The CDR3 totals 15 residues. The DNA of the CDR3 is TGTGCCAGCTCCCCGCCGGGGGACCTGAACACTGAAGCTTTCTTT. This sequence encodes CASSPPGDLNTEAFF.

There are many counts of this clonotype. The chain joins TRBV3-1 to TRBJ2-3; D perhaps matches TRBD1 (5 bases). This CDR3 spans 14 amino acids. The germline V gene encodes CDR1 LGHDT and CDR2 YNNKEL (reference sequence). V lost 6 bases to trimming and J lost 4 bases, with 14 bases between them. DNA for the CDR3: TGTGCCAGCAGGTTAGGTTTAGGGGCAGATACGCAGTATTTT. Its translation: CASRLGLGADTQYF.

The chain couples TRBV5-1 to TRBJ2-5, with 9 nucleotides matching TRBD2. CDR1 is SGHRS, CDR2 YFSETQ, per germline. CDR3 length equals 15 residues. V gave up 2 bases and J gave up 0 bases; unmatched junction bases: 2. The CDR3 DNA sequence: TGCGCCAGCAGCTTTTCTAGCGGGGACCAAGAGACCCAGTACTTC. It is translated as CASSFSSGDQETQYF.

This clonotype was detected many times. This chain connects TRBV11-3 to TRBJ2-7; D unresolved. V was pared by 6 bases and J by 3 bases, with 12 bases between. The germline gives CDR1 SGHNT, CDR2 YENEEA. The CDR3 length is 13 residues. CDR3 sequence (DNA): TGTGCCAGCAGTATGCGGACCGACTACGAGCAGTACTTC. It specifies CASSMRTDYEQYF.

CDR3 bases: TGTGCCAGCAGTGGAGAACAGCCGCCCGGCTACACCTTC. Translation: CASSGEQPPGYTF. The gene calls are TRBV6-1 and TRBJ1-2; no clear D gene. Germline values: CDR1 MNHNS, CDR2 SASEGT. Trimming removed 4 bases at V and 8 bases at J, with 14 bases between. CDR3 length: 13 amino acids.

This clonotype occurred a few times. The genes are TRBV20-1 and TRBJ2-2; 9 bases map to TRBD2. The CDR3 sequence is 15 residues long. Trimming at V came to 1 base and at J to 7 bases, leaving 7 bases not matched to a gene. The germline gives CDR1 DFQATT, CDR2 SNEGSKA (reference sequence). In DNA, the CDR3 is TGCAGTGCTAGAGGGGCGGGGGGGCCGGTCGGGGAGCTGTTTTTT. It is translated as CSARGAGGPVGELFF.

This chain joins TRBV5-1 and TRBJ1-2; TRBD1 agrees at 7 bases. The germline CDR1 and CDR2 sequences are SGHRS and YFSETQ. The CDR3 has 14 amino acids. Trimming removed 6 bases from V and 5 bases from J; junction bases left unmatched: 10. The CDR3: CASTSPGTEYGYTF. The CDR3 region has the DNA TGCGCCAGCACCTCCCCCGGGACAGAGTATGGCTACACCTTC.

This clonotype occurred many times. The gene calls are TRBV5-1 and TRBJ2-5; maybe TRBD1 (5 bases). There are 15 residues in the CDR3. Looked up from germline, CDR1 is SGHRS and CDR2 is YFSETQ. Trimming removed 0 bases at V and 2 bases at J, with 11 bases between. Here the CDR3 DNA reads TGCGCCAGCAGCTTGGCCAGCAGGGAACAAGAGACCCAGTACTTC. This sequence encodes CASSLASREQETQYF. Full variable domain (rest looked up from reference TRBV5-1 and TRBJ2-5): KAGVTQTPRYLIKTRGQQVTLSCSPISGHRSVSWYQQTPGQGLQFLFEYFSETQRNKGNFPGRFSGRQFSNSRSEMNVSTLELGDSALYLCASSLASREQETQYFGPGTRLLVL.

V gene TRBV6-1 combines with J gene TRBJ1-3, with TRBD1 matching 8 bases. V dropped 6 bases and J dropped 4; count of bases not matched to a gene: 11. The length of the CDR3 is 16 residues. Per germline, CDR1 MNHNS and CDR2 SASEGT. Here the CDR3 DNA reads TGTGCCAGCAGCTCCCAAAGGACAGGGAGAGGAAACACCATATATTTT. Translated: CASSSQRTGRGNTIYF.